Below are 26 T cell receptor beta chains sequenced from a single sample in a study of blood T cells in healthy people across ages (dated by TCRdb to the mid-2010s). Library preparation was by 5' RACE. The run used an Illumina HiSeq 2500. A second 7 to 11 cycle PCR used a sample-barcoded 5' primer and a J-beta primer mix. TCRdb reprocessed the public reads (quality trimming at Q25 with fastp, clone calling with MiXCR) and kept in-frame beta chains. Rows are combined by CDR3 protein, so each entry shows the most common genes and DNA. The sample table lists about 1.1 million distinct CDR3 sequences, more than 30% of them with a count of one. The top ten clonotypes cover about 12% of the sample. The sequenced sample was blood. Source of these receptors: a man aged 18 to 30 in good health.

This clonotype was seen at least ten times. This chain joins TRBV10-3 and TRBJ2-3; D may be TRBD1 (7 bases). V lost 7 bases, J lost 2 bases, and 13 bases lay in between. CDR1 and CDR2 (germline): ENHRY, SYGVKD. The CDR3 covers 14 residues. CDR3 sequence: CAINRGGDTDTQYF. CDR3 nucleotides: TGTGCCATCAACAGGGGAGGTGACACAGATACGCAGTATTTT.

The chain joins TRBV9 to TRBJ2-1; no reliable D call. Germline CDR1 SGDLS, CDR2 YYNGEE. The CDR3 length is 12 residues. Trimming removed 2 bases from V and 9 bases from J, with 9 bases in between. The CDR3 coding sequence is TGTGCCAGCAGCGTCGATGGCTGTGAGCAGTTCTTC. As protein: CASSVDGCEQFF.

J is TRBJ2-2 and V is TRBV4-2; 9 bases map to TRBD1. The CDR3 runs to 16 residues. Per the germline V gene, CDR1 is LGHNA and CDR2 is YNFKEQ. V gave up 4 bases and J gave up 2 bases; unmatched junction bases: 5. The DNA of the CDR3 is TGTGCCAGCAGCCCCCGACAGGGGGAAAACACCGGGGAGCTGTTTTTT. Translation gives CASSPRQGENTGELFF.

V and J are TRBV28 and TRBJ1-4; 7 bases match TRBD1. With V trimmed by 6 bases and J by 7 bases, 20 bases remained unmatched. This CDR3 comprises 18 residues. Germline CDR1 reads MDHEN; CDR2 reads SYDVKM. CDR3 bases: TGTGCCAGCAGCCCCCGGGGACAGTATAGCAGGAGGATTGAAAAACTGTTTTTT. Protein product: CASSPRGQYSRRIEKLFF.

The chain employs TRBV10-3 and TRBJ2-1; D is ambiguous. The J call may be wrong; the DNA end is better matched by TRBJ2-7. CDR1 is ENHRY, CDR2 SYGVKD, per germline. This CDR3 is 13 amino acids long. DNA for the CDR3: TGTGCCATCAGTGAAAGGACCGGCAATGAGCAGTACTTC. Its translation is CAISERTGNEQYF.

This clonotype was detected only a few times. V gene TRBV7-9 combines with J gene TRBJ1-4; no clear D. The CDR3 spans 14 residues. From germline, CDR1 is SEHNR and CDR2 FQNEAQ (reference sequence). Trimming cost V 5 bases and J 8 bases, with 15 bases left between them. The CDR3 bases are TGTGCCAGCAGCCCCACCGGGTTTCGGGAAAAACTGTTTTTT. Translated, it gives CASSPTGFREKLFF.

This chain links TRBV6-2 or TRBV6-3 with TRBJ2-4, with 9 positions matching TRBD1. V was clipped by 6 bases and J by 1 base; unmatched bases: 4. Per the germline V gene, CDR1 is MNHEY and CDR2 is SVGEGT. The CDR3 is 15 amino acids. CDR3 bases: TGTGCCAGCAGCCGGACAGGGGCGGCCAAAAACATTCAGTACTTC. This encodes CASSRTGAAKNIQYF.

This clonotype was found a few times. This CDR3 is CASSVALAGDTDTQYF. CDR3 nucleotide sequence: TGTGCCAGCAGCGTTGCCCTAGCGGGGGACACAGATACGCAGTATTTT. The chain joins TRBV9 to TRBJ2-3; 10 nucleotides line up with TRBD2. CDR1 and CDR2 from the germline V gene are SGDLS and YYNGEE. Trimming removed 2 bases from V and 2 bases from J; junction bases left unmatched: 5. The CDR3 spans 16 residues.

This clonotype was seen just once. In DNA, the CDR3 is TGTGCCACCAGTCGAACCCGACAGGGCGGCAATCAGCCCCAGCATTTT. As protein: CATSRTRQGGNQPQHF. V is TRBV24-1 and J is TRBJ1-5; 7 bases line up with TRBD1. The V gene end was trimmed by 6 bases and the J gene end by 2 bases; junction bases not matched to a gene: 9. Germline V lookup: CDR1 KGHDR, CDR2 SFDVKD. This CDR3 contains 16 residues.

This clonotype was counted many times. This chain's CDR3 is CASSPGTLYNEQFF. The CDR3, as DNA: TGTGCCAGCAGTCCCGGGACACTCTACAATGAGCAGTTCTTC. The chain couples TRBV27 to TRBJ2-1; TRBD1 is a possible D gene (6 bases). Per germline, CDR1 MNHEY and CDR2 SMNVEV (reference sequence). CDR3 length: 14 residues. The V gene lost 5 bases and the J gene lost 3 bases, with 11 bases spanning the gap.

V and J are TRBV9 and TRBJ1-1, with 8 bases lining up with TRBD1. The germline CDR1 and CDR2 sequences are SGDLS and YYNGEE. V lost 3 bases and J lost 1; bases outside the gene matches: 8. The CDR3 contains 16 residues. This CDR3 is CASSGDRGVRNTEAFF. The CDR3 coding sequence is TGTGCCAGCAGCGGAGACAGGGGTGTGAGGAACACTGAAGCTTTCTTT.

V is TRBV6-5 and J is TRBJ1-1, with TRBD1 as a possible D gene (5 bases). The CDR3 extends over 13 amino acids. The germline V gene has CDR1 MNHEY and CDR2 SVGAGI. Trimming left V 4 bases short and J 6 bases short, with 12 bases between. Here the CDR3 reads CASSWLGVAEAFF. CDR3 bases: TGTGCCAGCAGTTGGTTGGGGGTCGCTGAAGCTTTCTTT.

This clonotype was counted a few times. The chain carries TRBV20-1 and TRBJ2-1; no clear D gene. V was trimmed by 3 bases and J by 0 bases, leaving 6 bases between them. The CDR3 extends over 13 amino acids. Per the germline V gene, CDR1 is DFQATT and CDR2 is SNEGSKA (reference sequence). CDR3 bases: TGCAGTGCTAGCTCTCGCTCCTACAATGAGCAGTTCTTC. Translating gives CSASSRSYNEQFF.

The count of this clonotype is one. The CDR3 DNA sequence: TGTGCCAGCAGCAAGGACAGGGGTGCTGAAGCTTTCTTT. Its translation is CASSKDRGAEAFF. The rearrangement joins TRBV7-9 to TRBJ1-1, with 9 bases fitting TRBD1. The CDR3 contains 13 residues. CDR1 and CDR2 from the germline V gene are SEHNR and FQNEAQ (reference sequence). V gave up 5 bases and J gave up 6 bases; unmatched junction bases: 4.

V and J are TRBV4-2 and TRBJ2-3; 12 positions match TRBD2. Germline CDR1 is LGHNA and CDR2 is YNFKEQ. The V and J ends lost 5 bases and 3 bases, in that order; junction bases with no gene match: 6. This CDR3 contains 16 residues. CDR3 DNA sequence: TGTGCCAGCAGCACACTAGCGGGGGGTGTAACAGATACGCAGTATTTT. This codes for CASSTLAGGVTDTQYF.

The chain uses TRBV28 and TRBJ2-1, with 7 bases lining up with TRBD2. The CDR3 extends over 15 amino acids. Germline trimming cut 4 bases from V and 7 bases from J; bases unmatched to any gene: 10. Germline CDR1 MDHEN, CDR2 SYDVKM. For the CDR3, the DNA is TGTGCCAGCAGTTCCCGGACTAGGCGGAGGAATGAGCAGTTCTTC. This encodes CASSSRTRRRNEQFF.

This clonotype was seen at least ten times. V is TRBV4-2 and J is TRBJ2-1; perhaps TRBD2 as D (5 bases). The germline V gene encodes CDR1 LGHNA and CDR2 YNFKEQ. Trimming took off 0 bases at V and 7 bases at J, with 13 bases between the two ends. This CDR3 region has 15 residues. The CDR3 reads CASSQESASLNEQFF. CDR3 bases: TGTGCCAGCAGCCAAGAATCGGCTAGCTTGAATGAGCAGTTCTTC.

The sample holds a few counts of this clonotype. The chain joins TRBV4-3 to TRBJ2-1, with 11 positions matching TRBD2. Germline lookup yields CDR1 LGHNA and CDR2 YSLEER. This CDR3 has 16 amino acids. Unmatched junction bases numbered 6, after V lost 4 bases and J lost 4 bases. The CDR3, as DNA: TGCGCCAGCAGCCCGACGGGACTAGCGGTTTACAATGAGCAGTTCTTC. Encoded protein: CASSPTGLAVYNEQFF.

Of note for this clonotype: At one of its ends the junction is not consistent with the germline gene, which may arise from a read error. V usage is TRBV6-2 or TRBV6-3 and J usage is TRBJ2-7, with D unclear. The CDR3 length is 11 residues. Germline CDR1 and CDR2: MNHEY and SVGEGT. The CDR3 DNA reads TGTGCCTGCAGTCAGTCCCTCGAGCAGTACTTC. It yields the protein CACSQSLEQYF.

This sequence joins TRBV18 and TRBJ2-1, with TRBD2 matching over 12 bases. With 1 base clipped from V and 7 bases from J, the junction kept 5 bases outside the gene matches. Germline V gene sequence: CDR1 KGHSH, CDR2 LQKENI. The CDR3 length is 16 residues. Here the CDR3 reads CASSPLLAGGMNEQFF. The CDR3 bases are TGTGCCAGCTCACCACTCCTAGCGGGGGGGATGAATGAGCAGTTCTTC.

The sample holds a few counts of this clonotype. The chain is built from TRBV28 and TRBJ1-1; D may be TRBD1 (5 bases). V lost 5 bases to trimming and J lost 4 bases, with 11 bases between them. CDR1 is MDHEN and CDR2 is SYDVKM in the germline V gene. This CDR3 has 13 amino acids. CDR3 in amino acids: CASSEGSGTEAFF. The CDR3, as DNA: TGTGCCAGCAGTGAGGGGTCGGGCACTGAAGCTTTCTTT.

This clonotype was counted only a few times. V is TRBV20-1 and J is TRBJ2-3, with 7 bases that match TRBD1. The CDR3 length is 13 residues. V gave up 6 bases and J gave up 6 bases; unmatched junction bases: 9. Germline V lookup: CDR1 DFQATT, CDR2 SNEGSKA (reference sequence). The CDR3 sequence is CSASDRVRDTQYF. In nucleotides, the CDR3 is TGCAGTGCGTCAGACAGGGTCCGGGATACGCAGTATTTT.

This chain links TRBV4-3 with TRBJ2-7; the D is unclear. The CDR3 extends over 15 amino acids. V lost 0 bases and J 2 bases, leaving 11 bases between the germline ends. Germline values: CDR1 LGHNA, CDR2 YSLEER. The CDR3 spells CASSQDATTPYEQYF. The CDR3 coding sequence is TGCGCCAGCAGCCAAGACGCTACCACTCCCTACGAGCAGTACTTC.

The chain combines TRBV7-2 with TRBJ2-5, with a weak D call TRBD1 (6 bases). Germline V gene lookup returns CDR1 SGHTA and CDR2 FQGNSA. This CDR3 contains 15 residues. The ends were cut back, 2 bases at V and 4 bases at J, with 14 bases in the middle. This chain's CDR3 is CASSLNREWGETQYF. CDR3 in DNA: TGTGCCAGCAGCTTAAACAGGGAGTGGGGAGAGACCCAGTACTTC.

This clonotype was found many times. The chain joins TRBV27 to TRBJ2-1; 9 nucleotides align to TRBD1. This CDR3 is 16 amino acids long. J gave up 5 bases and V 6 bases, and 11 bases lay outside the gene matches. The germline CDR1 and CDR2 sequences are MNHEY and SMNVEV (reference sequence). The CDR3 bases are TGTGCCAGCAGCACGCGGTGGACAGGGGCTAACAATGAGCAGTTCTTC. This sequence encodes CASSTRWTGANNEQFF.

This chain links TRBV6-5 with TRBJ1-4, with TRBD1 matching over 10 bases. The length of the CDR3 is 17 residues. Germline V gene sequence: CDR1 MNHEY, CDR2 SVGAGI. V trimming: 0 bases; J trimming: 3 bases; junction bases outside the gene matches: 4. The chain's CDR3 is CASSYSRGQGANEKLFF. CDR3 sequence (DNA): TGTGCCAGCAGTTACTCTCGCGGACAGGGGGCTAATGAAAAACTGTTTTTT.